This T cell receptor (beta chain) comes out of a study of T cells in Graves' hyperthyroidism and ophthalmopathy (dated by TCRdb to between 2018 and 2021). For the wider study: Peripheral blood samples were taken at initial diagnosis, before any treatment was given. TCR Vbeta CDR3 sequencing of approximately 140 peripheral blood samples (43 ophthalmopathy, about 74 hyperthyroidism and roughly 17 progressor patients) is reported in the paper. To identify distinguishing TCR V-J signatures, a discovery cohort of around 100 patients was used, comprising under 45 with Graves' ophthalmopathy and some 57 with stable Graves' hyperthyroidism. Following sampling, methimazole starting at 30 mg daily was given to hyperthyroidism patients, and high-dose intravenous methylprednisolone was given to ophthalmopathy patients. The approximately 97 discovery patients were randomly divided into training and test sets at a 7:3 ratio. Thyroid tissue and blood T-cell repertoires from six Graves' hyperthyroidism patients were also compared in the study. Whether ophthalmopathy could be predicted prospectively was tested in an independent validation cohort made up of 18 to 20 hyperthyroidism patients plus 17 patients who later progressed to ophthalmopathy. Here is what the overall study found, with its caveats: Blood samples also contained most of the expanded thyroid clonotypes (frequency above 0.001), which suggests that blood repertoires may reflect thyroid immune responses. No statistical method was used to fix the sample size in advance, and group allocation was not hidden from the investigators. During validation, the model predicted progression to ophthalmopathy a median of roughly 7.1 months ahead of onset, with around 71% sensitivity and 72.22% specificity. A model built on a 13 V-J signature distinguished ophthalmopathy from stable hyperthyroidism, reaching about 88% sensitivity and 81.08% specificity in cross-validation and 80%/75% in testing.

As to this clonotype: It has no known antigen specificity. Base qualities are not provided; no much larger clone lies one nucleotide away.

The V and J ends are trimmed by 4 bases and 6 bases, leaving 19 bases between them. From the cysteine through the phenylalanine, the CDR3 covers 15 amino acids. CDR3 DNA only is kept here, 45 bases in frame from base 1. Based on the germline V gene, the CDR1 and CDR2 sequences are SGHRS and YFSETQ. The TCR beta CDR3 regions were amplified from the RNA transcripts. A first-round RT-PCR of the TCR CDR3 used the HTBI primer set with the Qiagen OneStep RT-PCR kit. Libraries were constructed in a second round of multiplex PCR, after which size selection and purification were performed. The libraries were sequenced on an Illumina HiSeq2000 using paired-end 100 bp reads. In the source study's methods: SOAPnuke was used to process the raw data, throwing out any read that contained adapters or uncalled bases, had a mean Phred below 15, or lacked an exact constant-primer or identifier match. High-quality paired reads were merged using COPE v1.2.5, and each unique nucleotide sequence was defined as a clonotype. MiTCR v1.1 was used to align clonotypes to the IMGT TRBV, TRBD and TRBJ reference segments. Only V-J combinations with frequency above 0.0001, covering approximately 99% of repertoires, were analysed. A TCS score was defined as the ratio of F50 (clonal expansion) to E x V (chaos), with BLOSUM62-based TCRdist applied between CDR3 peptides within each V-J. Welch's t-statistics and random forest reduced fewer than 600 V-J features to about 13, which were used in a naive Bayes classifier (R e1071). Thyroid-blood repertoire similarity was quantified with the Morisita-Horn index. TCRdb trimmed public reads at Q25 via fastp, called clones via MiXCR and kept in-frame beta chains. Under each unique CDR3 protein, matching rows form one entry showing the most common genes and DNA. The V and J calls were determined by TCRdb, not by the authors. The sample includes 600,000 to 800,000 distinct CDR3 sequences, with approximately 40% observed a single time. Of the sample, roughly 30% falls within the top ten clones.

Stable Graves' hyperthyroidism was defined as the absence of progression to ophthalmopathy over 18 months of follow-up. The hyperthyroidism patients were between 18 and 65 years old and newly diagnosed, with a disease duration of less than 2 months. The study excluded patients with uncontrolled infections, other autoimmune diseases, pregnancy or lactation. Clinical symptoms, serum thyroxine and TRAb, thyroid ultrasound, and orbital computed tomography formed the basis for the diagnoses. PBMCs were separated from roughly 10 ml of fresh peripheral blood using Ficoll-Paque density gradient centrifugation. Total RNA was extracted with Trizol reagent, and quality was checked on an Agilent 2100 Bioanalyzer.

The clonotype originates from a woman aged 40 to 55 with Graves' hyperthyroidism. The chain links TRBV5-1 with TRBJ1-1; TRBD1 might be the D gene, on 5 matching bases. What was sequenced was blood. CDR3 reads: CASSEWAGNFAEAFF. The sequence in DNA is TGCGCCAGCAGCGAGTGGGCAGGGAATTTCGCTGAAGCTTTCTTT.